A single sample gave rise to the 8 T cell receptor beta chains below, sequenced in a study of cytomegalovirus exposure and HLA in healthy donors. The assay was immunoSEQ multiplex PCR, and TCRdb's table has in-frame clones only and misses some. This sample carries around 150,000 clones, around 81% of them seen once, and the ten largest clones take approximately 2%. Sequencing input: PBMCs. Source of these receptors: a man aged 25-40 years in good health and CMV-seropositive.

The chain employs TRBV11-3 and TRBJ2-3, with TRBD2 matching over 9 bases. In germline, CDR1 is SGHNT, CDR2 YENEEA. V was pared by 3 bases and J by 0 bases, with 10 bases of the junction left unmatched. This CDR3 has 18 amino acids. The CDR3 region is CASSFQSGGLTSTDTQYF. Written as DNA, the CDR3 is TGTGCCAGCAGCTTTCAAAGCGGGGGGCTTACTAGCACAGATACGCAGTATTTT.

The gene calls are TRBV9 and TRBJ2-5; TRBD1 matches 7 bases. With V trimmed by 1 base and J by 1 base, 4 bases remained unmatched. Germline V gene sequence: CDR1 SGDLS, CDR2 YYNGEE. This CDR3 region has 15 residues. For the CDR3, the DNA is TGTGCCAGCAGCGTATTCGGGACAGCCCAAGAGACCCAGTACTTC. Amino acid sequence: CASSVFGTAQETQYF.

A word on this clone: An end of the junction does not agree with germline; a read error may underlie this. The chain has TRBV7-7 and TRBJ2-2, with TRBD2 matching over 12 bases. From germline, CDR1 is SSHAT and CDR2 FNYEAQ (reference sequence). The CDR3 runs 18 residues. The CDR3 here is CASSPPPSSGGATGELFF. CDR3 in DNA: TGTGCTAGCAGCCCGCCGCCTTCTAGCGGGGGGGCCACCGGGGAGCTGTTTTTT. Variable domain in full (rest from reference TRBV7-7 and TRBJ2-2): GAGVSQSPRYKVTKRGQDVTLRCDPISSHATLYWYQQALGQGPEFLTYFNYEAQPDKSGLPSDRFSAERPEGSISTLTIQRTEQRDSAMYRCASSPPPSSGGATGELFFGEGSRLTVL.

V and J are TRBV11-3 and TRBJ2-7; tentatively, D is TRBD2 (6 bases). The CDR3 loop spans 12 amino acids. Germline V gene lookup returns CDR1 SGHNT and CDR2 YENEEA. Trimming took off 6 bases at V and 6 bases at J, with 12 bases between the two ends. The CDR3 bases are TGTGCCAGCAGTGCACGGGGAGGCGAGCAGTACTTC. It codes for CASSARGGEQYF.

This clone was picked up a small number of times. V is TRBV9 and J is TRBJ1-1, with D perhaps matching TRBD1 (6 bases). The CDR3 length is 13 residues. Trimming shortened V by 3 bases and J by 2 bases, and 8 bases separated the two germline ends. From germline, CDR1 is SGDLS and CDR2 YYNGEE. The CDR3 bases are TGTGCCAGCAGCGCGACAGGAAACACTGAAGCTTTCTTT. Protein sequence: CASSATGNTEAFF.

The J gene is TRBJ2-5, the V gene TRBV7-6; TRBD2 aligns across 12 bases. The V and J ends lost 0 bases and 4 bases, in that order; junction bases with no gene match: 3. Germline assignment: CDR1 SGHVS and CDR2 FNYEAQ. CDR3 length equals 16 residues. For the CDR3, the DNA is TGTGCCAGCAGCTTAGCGGCTAGCGGGGGGGGAGAGACCCAGTACTTC. Encoded protein: CASSLAASGGGETQYF.

The V and J genes are TRBV7-6 and TRBJ2-7; maybe TRBD2 (5 bases). V lost 4 bases and J lost 9, with 13 bases in between. CDR1 SGHVS and CDR2 FNYEAQ come from the germline V gene. The CDR3 consists of 12 residues. CDR3 DNA sequence: TGTGCCAGCAGCTCAGACGGGATTGTGCAGTACTTC. This translates into CASSSDGIVQYF.

This clone was picked up one time. This chain uses TRBV15 with TRBJ2-3, with 9 bases aligning to TRBD2. This CDR3 is built from 16 residues. The germline V gene has CDR1 LNHNV and CDR2 YYDKDF (reference sequence). V dropped 0 bases and J dropped 1; count of bases not matched to a gene: 2. The CDR3: CATSRDRTSGTDTQYF. Here the CDR3 DNA reads TGTGCCACCAGCAGAGATAGGACTAGCGGCACAGATACGCAGTATTTT.